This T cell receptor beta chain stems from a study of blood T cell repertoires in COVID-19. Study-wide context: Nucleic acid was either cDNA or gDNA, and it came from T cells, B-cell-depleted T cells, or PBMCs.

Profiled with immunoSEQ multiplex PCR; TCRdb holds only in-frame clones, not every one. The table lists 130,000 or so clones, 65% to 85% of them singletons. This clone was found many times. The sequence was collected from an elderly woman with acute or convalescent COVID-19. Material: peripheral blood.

The DNA for the CDR3 is TGTGCCAGTAGTATGGCGTTGACAGGCCTCTCCTACGAGCAGTACTTC. Protein: CASSMALTGLSYEQYF. The chain links TRBV19 to TRBJ2-7, with a possible D match to TRBD1 (6 bases). The V and J ends lost 3 bases and 0 bases respectively, with 15 bases between them. The germline V gene encodes CDR1 LNHDA and CDR2 SQIVND (reference sequence). The CDR3 loop spans 16 amino acids. Complete variable domain (other parts from reference TRBV19 and TRBJ2-7): DGGITQSPKYLFRKEGQNVTLSCEQNLNHDAMYWYRQDPGQGLRLIYYSQIVNDFQKGDIAEGYSVSREKKESFPLTVTSAQKNPTAFYLCASSMALTGLSYEQYFGPGTRLTVT.